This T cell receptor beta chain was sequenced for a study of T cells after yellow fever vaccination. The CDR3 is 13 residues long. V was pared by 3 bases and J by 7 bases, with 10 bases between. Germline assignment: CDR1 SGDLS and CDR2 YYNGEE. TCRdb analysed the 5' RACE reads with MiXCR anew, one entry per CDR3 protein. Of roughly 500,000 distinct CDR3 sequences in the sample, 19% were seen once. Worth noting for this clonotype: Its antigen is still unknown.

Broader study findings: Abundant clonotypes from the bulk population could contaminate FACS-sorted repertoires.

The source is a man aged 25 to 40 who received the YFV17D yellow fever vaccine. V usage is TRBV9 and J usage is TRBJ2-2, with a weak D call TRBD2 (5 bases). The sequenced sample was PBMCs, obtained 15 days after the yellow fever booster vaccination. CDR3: CASSEHRDGELFF. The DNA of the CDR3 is TGTGCCAGCAGCGAACACCGGGACGGGGAGCTGTTTTTT.